Sequencing of this T cell receptor beta chain was carried out in a study of T cell responses to AZD1222 COVID-19 vaccine. The sample holds one count of this clone. Generated by immunoSEQ multiplex PCR, the TCRdb table keeps only in-frame clones and is missing some. Of 95,000 to 100,000 clones listed, about nine tenths are singletons. The sequence came from an adult who received the AZD1222 COVID-19 vaccine. The sample was peripheral blood, taken 28 days after the second AZD1222 dose.

The CDR3 reads CASSLGAKQGGQFF. The DNA of the CDR3 is TGTGCCAGCAGCTTAGGGGCTAAACAGGGAGGGCAGTTCTTC. J is TRBJ2-1 and V is TRBV11-2; D may match TRBD1 or TRBD2 (6 bases each). The germline V gene encodes CDR1 SGHAT and CDR2 FQNNGV. With 1 base removed from V and 12 bases from J, the gap between germline ends came to 16 bases. This CDR3 spans 14 amino acids.